These 10 T cell receptor beta chains were sequenced from one sample in a study of identical twins. TCRdb recomputed calls from the 5' RACE reads with MiXCR, one row per CDR3 protein. The sample lists 430,000 or so distinct CDR3 sequences; 20% to 25% were seen once. The same sample was also studied in work on T cells expressing NK-cell markers.

The sample taken for sequencing was CD4+ T cells sorted from blood. The receptors come from a woman aged 18-29 years in good health.

The V call is TRBV9, the J call TRBJ1-5, with a possible D match to TRBD1 (5 bases). The CDR3 has 17 residues. V was trimmed by 0 bases and J by 3 bases, leaving 16 bases between them. Germline CDR1 SGDLS, CDR2 YYNGEE. CDR3 residues: CASSVGDGDRVNQPQHF. The CDR3 DNA is TGTGCCAGCAGCGTAGGGGATGGTGACAGAGTCAATCAGCCCCAGCATTTT.

This clonotype was found a few times. The V call is TRBV29-1, the J call TRBJ2-7; TRBD1 aligns across 9 bases. The CDR3 totals 16 residues. Germline trimming cut 4 bases from V and 2 bases from J; bases unmatched to any gene: 12. Per germline, CDR1 SQVTM and CDR2 ANQGSEA. CDR3 bases: TGCAGCGTTGGAGAACCCCCCGGGACAGGGCCCTACGAGCAGTACTTC. It translates to CSVGEPPGTGPYEQYF.

This clonotype occurred a few times. The V and J genes are TRBV21-1 and TRBJ1-2; TRBD1, the table's D call, lacks a check against the DNA. TRBV21-1 is labeled a pseudogene. The CDR3 covers 12 residues. The CDR3 protein is CASGQGVYGYTF. DNA for the CDR3: TGTGCCAGCGGACAGGGCGTATATGGCTACACCTTC.

The chain is built from TRBV6-2 or TRBV6-3 and TRBJ2-7, with D tentatively TRBD1 (7 bases). Germline CDR1 reads MNHEY; CDR2 reads SVGEGT. The CDR3 length is 14 residues. The germline V and J ends were trimmed by 6 bases and 5 bases, with 17 bases remaining between them. CDR3 region: CASSAGGPIHEQYF. CDR3 bases: TGTGCCAGCAGCGCAGGGGGGCCGATACACGAGCAGTACTTC.

This clonotype was seen a few times. The rearrangement joins TRBV12-3 or TRBV12-4 to TRBJ2-7; TRBD1 agrees at 8 bases. This CDR3 is built from 14 residues. Trimming removed 7 bases from V and 3 bases from J; junction bases left unmatched: 8. The CDR3 DNA reads TGTGCCAGCACTTGGACAGGGTCAATCTACGAGCAGTACTTC. This gives the protein CASTWTGSIYEQYF.

CDR3 loop: CASSLANGYNEQFF. The CDR3 nucleotides are TGTGCCAGCAGCTTAGCGAACGGCTACAATGAGCAGTTCTTC. V and J are TRBV7-2 and TRBJ2-1; D gene ambiguous. The CDR3 is 14 residues long. Germline CDR1 reads SGHTA; CDR2 reads FQGNSA. V was clipped by 0 bases and J by 3 bases, with 6 bases between them.

At least ten counts were recorded for this clonotype. The gene calls are TRBV12-3 or TRBV12-4 and TRBJ2-3; D remains unclear. V was pared by 6 bases and J by 1 base, with 14 bases between. CDR3 length: 15 amino acids. The CDR3 DNA reads TGTGCCAGCAGCCCTACTACCAGCGGCACAGATACGCAGTATTTT. Its protein is CASSPTTSGTDTQYF.

Ten or more counts support this clonotype. The chain employs TRBV7-9 and TRBJ2-3, with D unresolved. Germline lookup yields CDR1 SEHNR and CDR2 FQNEAQ (reference sequence). The CDR3 extends over 11 amino acids. V lost 7 bases and J 4 bases, leaving 6 bases between the germline ends. The CDR3 sequence is CASIIADTQYF. The CDR3 region has the DNA TGTGCCAGCATTATTGCAGATACGCAGTATTTT.

This CDR3 is CASSLAGRGAFF. In DNA, the CDR3 is TGCGCCAGCAGCTTGGCCGGCCGGGGGGCTTTCTTT. The genes are TRBV5-1 and TRBJ1-1; tentative D call: TRBD1 (5 bases). Trimming left V 0 bases short and J 11 bases short, with 11 bases between. The CDR3 is 12 residues long. Germline V lookup: CDR1 SGHRS, CDR2 YFSETQ.

This clonotype has only a few counts. This chain connects TRBV5-1 to TRBJ2-2; 8 bases line up with TRBD2. This CDR3 has 15 amino acids. Germline CDR1 SGHRS, CDR2 YFSETQ. The J segment lost 4 bases and the V segment lost 2 bases, leaving 4 bases of the junction unmatched. The CDR3: CASSFSGDGTGELFF. CDR3 nucleotide sequence: TGCGCCAGCAGCTTTAGCGGGGATGGCACCGGGGAGCTGTTTTTT.